Shown below are 9 T cell receptor beta chains from a single sample sequenced in a study of T cell responses to AZD1222 COVID-19 vaccine. Assay: immunoSEQ multiplex PCR; the TCRdb copy retains only in-frame clones and omits some. Found here are approximately 150,000 clones, about 86% of them singletons; the top ten hold 5.1%. Sample: peripheral blood, taken 28 days after the second AZD1222 dose. Receptors were obtained from an adult who received the AZD1222 COVID-19 vaccine.

The rearrangement joins TRBV9 to TRBJ2-2; weak D call: TRBD2 (6 bases). Per germline, CDR1 SGDLS and CDR2 YYNGEE. The CDR3 contains 16 residues. Deletions cut 0 bases from V and 4 bases from J, with 13 bases between. CDR3 sequence reads: CASSVEAGSRTGELFF. DNA of the CDR3: TGTGCCAGCAGCGTAGAGGCGGGGAGCCGCACCGGGGAGCTGTTTTTT.

J is TRBJ2-7 and V is TRBV28; either TRBD1 or TRBD2 may fit D (5 bases each). The germline V and J ends were trimmed by 9 bases and 6 bases, with 21 bases remaining between them. CDR1 is MDHEN and CDR2 is SYDVKM in the germline V gene. The CDR3 runs to 14 residues. The CDR3 protein is CASRTGTTISEQYF. Here the CDR3 DNA reads TGTGCCAGTCGAACCGGGACCACGATCTCCGAGCAGTACTTC.

This clone was seen more than once but under ten times. J is TRBJ2-2 and V is TRBV2, with D tentatively TRBD1 (6 bases). Germline CDR1 and CDR2: SNHLY and FYNNEI. Trimming took 0 bases from V and 3 from J, leaving 11 bases between them. CDR3 size: 16 residues. This CDR3 reads CASSEAGHPDTGELFF. The CDR3 DNA reads TGTGCCAGCAGTGAAGCGGGACACCCGGACACCGGGGAGCTGTTTTTT.

The chain couples TRBV3-1 (or the pseudogene TRBV3-2) to TRBJ2-3, with TRBD2 matching 14 bases. Germline lookup yields CDR1 LGHDT and CDR2 YNNKEL (reference sequence). J gave up 0 bases and V 4 bases, and 6 bases lay outside the gene matches. The CDR3 has 18 residues. In DNA form, the CDR3 reads TGTGCCAGCAGCCGAGGGACTAGCGGGAGTTATAGCACAGATACGCAGTATTTT. Its protein product is CASSRGTSGSYSTDTQYF.

The J gene is TRBJ1-5, the V gene TRBV19; D not resolved. Germline values: CDR1 LNHDA, CDR2 SQIVND (reference sequence). This CDR3 spans 14 amino acids. The V end lost 5 bases, the J end lost 0 bases, and 8 bases lay between the germline ends. Written as DNA, the CDR3 is TGTGCCAGTAGTCCGTGGGATAGCAATCAGCCCCAGCATTTT. Translated: CASSPWDSNQPQHF.

CDR3 loop: CASSTSGMQETQYF. The DNA for the CDR3 is TGTGCCAGCAGTACTAGCGGGATGCAGGAGACCCAGTACTTC. The rearrangement uses TRBV2 and TRBJ2-5; 10 bases fit TRBD2. This CDR3 region has 14 residues. V was clipped by 5 bases and J by 5 bases; unmatched bases: 5. Germline CDR1 SNHLY, CDR2 FYNNEI.

In its sample, this clone was seen once. The CDR3 coding sequence is TGTGCCTGGAGTCCTACCCTCTGGGAGCAGTACTTC. This encodes CAWSPTLWEQYF. The chain recombines TRBV30 with TRBJ2-7; D unclear. Germline V gene sequence: CDR1 GTSNPN, CDR2 SVGIG (reference sequence). Trimming took 2 bases from V and 7 from J, leaving 12 bases between them. CDR3 length: 12 residues.

The rearrangement joins TRBV5-1 to TRBJ1-6; D uncertain. The CDR3 loop spans 15 amino acids. Trimming pared 7 bases from V and 1 base from J, leaving 12 bases between. Germline loops: CDR1 SGHRS, CDR2 YFSETQ. The CDR3 protein is CASRTGSSYNSPLHF. CDR3 coding DNA: TGCGCCAGCCGGACCGGATCTTCCTATAATTCACCCCTCCACTTT.

As to this clone: Other DNA sequences of this sample code for an identical CDR3. V is TRBV27 and J is TRBJ1-1; D is unresolved. The germline V gene has CDR1 MNHEY and CDR2 SMNVEV (reference sequence). V lost 5 bases to trimming and J lost 1 base, with 11 bases between them. The CDR3 is 14 amino acids. This CDR3 is CASSTAGENTEAFF. DNA for the CDR3: TGTGCCAGCAGTACTGCAGGCGAGAACACTGAAGCTTTCTTT.